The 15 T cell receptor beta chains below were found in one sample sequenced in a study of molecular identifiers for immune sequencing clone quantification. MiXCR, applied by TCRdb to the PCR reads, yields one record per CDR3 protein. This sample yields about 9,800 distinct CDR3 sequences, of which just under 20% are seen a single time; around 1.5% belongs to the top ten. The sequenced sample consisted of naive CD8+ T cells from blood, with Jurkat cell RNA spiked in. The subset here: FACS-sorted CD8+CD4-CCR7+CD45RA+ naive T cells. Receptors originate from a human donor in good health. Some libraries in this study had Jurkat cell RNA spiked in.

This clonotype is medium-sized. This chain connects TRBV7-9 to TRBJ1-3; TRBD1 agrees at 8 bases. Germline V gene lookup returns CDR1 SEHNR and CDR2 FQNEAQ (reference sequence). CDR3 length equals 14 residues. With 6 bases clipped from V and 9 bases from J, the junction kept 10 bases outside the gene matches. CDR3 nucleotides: TGTGCCAGCAGACCGGGACAGGCCCTCGGCACCATATATTTT. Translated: CASRPGQALGTIYF.

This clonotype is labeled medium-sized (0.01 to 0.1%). CDR3 bases: TGTGCCAGCAGCCGCCGGGACAGCCCAAGGAGGGCCAACGTCCTGACTTTC. Its translation: CASSRRDSPRRANVLTF. The chain carries TRBV7-2 and TRBJ2-6, with 7 bases identical to TRBD1. This CDR3 comprises 17 residues. The V and J ends lost 5 bases and 5 bases, in that order; junction bases with no gene match: 12. Per germline, CDR1 SGHTA and CDR2 FQGNSA.

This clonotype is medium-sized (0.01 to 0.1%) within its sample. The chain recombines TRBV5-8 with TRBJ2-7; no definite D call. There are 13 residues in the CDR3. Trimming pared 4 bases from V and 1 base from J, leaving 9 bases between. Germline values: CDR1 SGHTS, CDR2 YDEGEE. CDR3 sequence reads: CASSPGPSYEQYF. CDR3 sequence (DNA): TGTGCCAGCAGCCCTGGGCCGTCCTACGAGCAGTACTTC.

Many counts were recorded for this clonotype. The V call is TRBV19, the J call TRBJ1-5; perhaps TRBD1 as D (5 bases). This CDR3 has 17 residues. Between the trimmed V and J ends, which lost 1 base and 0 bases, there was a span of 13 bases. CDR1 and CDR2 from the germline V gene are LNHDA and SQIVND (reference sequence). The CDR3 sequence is CASSIVSGLYSNQPQHF. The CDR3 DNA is TGTGCCAGTAGTATAGTTTCAGGGCTCTATAGCAATCAGCCCCAGCATTTT.

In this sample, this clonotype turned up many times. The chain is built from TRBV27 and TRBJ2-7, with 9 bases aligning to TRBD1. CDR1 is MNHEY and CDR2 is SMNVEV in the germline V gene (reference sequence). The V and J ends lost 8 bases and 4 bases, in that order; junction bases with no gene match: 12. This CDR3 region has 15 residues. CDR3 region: CASRVGGQGIYEQYF. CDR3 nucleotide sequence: TGTGCCAGCCGCGTGGGAGGACAGGGGATTTACGAGCAGTACTTC.

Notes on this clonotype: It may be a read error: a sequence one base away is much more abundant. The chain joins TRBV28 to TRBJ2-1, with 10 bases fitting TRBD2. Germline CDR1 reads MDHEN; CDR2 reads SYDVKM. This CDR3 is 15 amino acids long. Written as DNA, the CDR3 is TGTGCCAGCAGAGAGGGACTAGCGCAGTCCAATGAGCAGCTCTTC. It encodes CASREGLAQSNEQLF.

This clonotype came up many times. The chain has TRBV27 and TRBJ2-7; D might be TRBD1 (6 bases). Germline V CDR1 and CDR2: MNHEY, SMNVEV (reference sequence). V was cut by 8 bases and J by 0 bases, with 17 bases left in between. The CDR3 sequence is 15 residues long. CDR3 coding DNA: TGTGCCAGCCACTCCGGGCAGGGGTACTCCTACGAGCAGTACTTC. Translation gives CASHSGQGYSYEQYF.

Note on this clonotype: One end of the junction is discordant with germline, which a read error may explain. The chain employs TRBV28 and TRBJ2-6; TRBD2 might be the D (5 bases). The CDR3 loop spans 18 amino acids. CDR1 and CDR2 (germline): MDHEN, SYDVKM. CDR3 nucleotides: TGCGCCAGCAGTTTATCGAGGGTGGACCACTCTGGGGCCAACGTCCTGACTTTC. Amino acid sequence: CASSLSRVDHSGANVLTF. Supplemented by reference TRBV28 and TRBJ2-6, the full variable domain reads DVKVTQSSRYLVKRTGEKVFLECVQDMDHENMFWYRQDPGLGLRLIYFSYDVKMKEKGDIPEGYSVSREKKERFSLILESASTNQTSMYLCASSLSRVDHSGANVLTFGAGSRLTVL.

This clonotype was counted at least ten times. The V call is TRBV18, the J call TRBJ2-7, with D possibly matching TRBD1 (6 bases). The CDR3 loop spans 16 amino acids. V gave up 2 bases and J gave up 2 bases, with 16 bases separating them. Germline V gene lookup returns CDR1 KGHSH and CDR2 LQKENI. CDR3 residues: CASSPDGVRGAYEQYF. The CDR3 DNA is TGTGCCAGCTCACCAGATGGAGTCAGGGGAGCCTACGAGCAGTACTTC.

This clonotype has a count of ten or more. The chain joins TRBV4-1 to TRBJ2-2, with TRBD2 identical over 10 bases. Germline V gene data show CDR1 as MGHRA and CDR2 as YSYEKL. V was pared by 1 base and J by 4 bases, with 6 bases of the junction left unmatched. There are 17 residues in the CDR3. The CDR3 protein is CASSQVPSGSFTGELFF. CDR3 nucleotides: TGCGCCAGCAGCCAAGTCCCTAGCGGGAGTTTCACCGGGGAGCTGTTTTTT.

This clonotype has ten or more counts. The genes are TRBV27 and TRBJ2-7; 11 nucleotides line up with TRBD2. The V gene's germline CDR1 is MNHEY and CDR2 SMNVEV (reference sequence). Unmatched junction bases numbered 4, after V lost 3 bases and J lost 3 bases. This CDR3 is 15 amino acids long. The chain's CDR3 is CASSFGTSGNYEQYF. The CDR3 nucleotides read TGTGCCAGCAGTTTTGGGACTAGCGGCAACTACGAGCAGTACTTC.

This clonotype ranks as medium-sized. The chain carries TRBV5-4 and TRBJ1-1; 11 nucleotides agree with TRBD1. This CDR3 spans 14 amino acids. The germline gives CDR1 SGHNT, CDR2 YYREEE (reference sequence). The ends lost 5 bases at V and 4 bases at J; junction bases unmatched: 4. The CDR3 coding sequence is TGTGCCAGCAGGTACGGGACAGGGGGCACTGAAGCTTTCTTT. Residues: CASRYGTGGTEAFF.

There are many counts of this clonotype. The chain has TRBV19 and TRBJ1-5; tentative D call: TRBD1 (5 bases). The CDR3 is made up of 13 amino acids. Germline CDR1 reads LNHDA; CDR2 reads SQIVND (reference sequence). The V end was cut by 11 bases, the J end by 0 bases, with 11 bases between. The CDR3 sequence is CAGGYYSNQPQHF. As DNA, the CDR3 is TGTGCCGGGGGGTACTATAGCAATCAGCCCCAGCATTTT.

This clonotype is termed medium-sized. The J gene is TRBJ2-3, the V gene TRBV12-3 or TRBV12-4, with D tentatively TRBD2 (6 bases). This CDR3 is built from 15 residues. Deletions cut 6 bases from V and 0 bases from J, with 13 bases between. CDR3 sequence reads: CASRSLAWSTDTQYF. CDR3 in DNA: TGTGCCAGCAGGTCACTAGCTTGGAGCACAGATACGCAGTATTTT.

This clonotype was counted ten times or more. The CDR3: CASSPGTTGANVLTF. The CDR3 DNA reads TGTGCCAGCAGTCCGGGGACAACCGGGGCCAACGTCCTGACTTTC. V gene TRBV27 combines with J gene TRBJ2-6, with D perhaps TRBD1 (6 bases). Trimming shortened V by 5 bases and J by 4 bases, and 12 bases separated the two germline ends. Germline V CDR1 and CDR2: MNHEY, SMNVEV (reference sequence). The CDR3 consists of 15 residues.